The 18 T cell receptor beta chains given below trace back to one sample, sequenced in a study of blood T cell repertoires in COVID-19. Data came from immunoSEQ multiplex PCR; TCRdb stores just in-frame clones and leaves some out. The data show around 81,000 clones, with about 86% seen just once and nearly 5% held by the top ten. The sequenced material came from peripheral blood. All receptors come from a woman over 75 with acute or convalescent COVID-19.

The chain has TRBV7-3 and TRBJ2-3, with 14 bases identical to TRBD2. Trimming removed 5 bases from V and 4 bases from J; junction bases left unmatched: 14. The germline CDR1 and CDR2 sequences are SGHTA and FQGTGA. The CDR3 has 19 amino acids. The CDR3 bases are TGTGCCAGCAGCCTCTTCGCGACTAGCGGGAGGGTCCCGCCAGATACGCAGTATTTT. Translated, it gives CASSLFATSGRVPPDTQYF.

In this sample, this clone turned up once. The J gene is TRBJ2-2, the V gene TRBV11-3; a possible D gene is TRBD1 (6 bases). Trimming removed 4 bases at V and 4 bases at J, with 10 bases between. The CDR3 totals 14 residues. From germline, CDR1 is SGHNT and CDR2 YENEEA. The CDR3 is CASSSSGVTGELFF. CDR3 sequence (DNA): TGTGCCAGCAGCTCCTCAGGGGTCACCGGGGAGCTGTTTTTT.

The chain has TRBV19 and TRBJ1-1; perhaps TRBD1 as D (5 bases). The germline V gene has CDR1 LNHDA and CDR2 SQIVND (reference sequence). This CDR3 has 16 residues. The V and J ends lost 3 bases and 0 bases respectively, with 14 bases between them. This CDR3 is CASSMPGQLMNTEAFF. The CDR3 DNA is TGTGCCAGTAGTATGCCAGGACAACTAATGAACACTGAAGCTTTCTTT. Full variable domain (rest looked up from reference TRBV19 and TRBJ1-1): DGGITQSPKYLFRKEGQNVTLSCEQNLNHDAMYWYRQDPGQGLRLIYYSQIVNDFQKGDIAEGYSVSREKKESFPLTVTSAQKNPTAFYLCASSMPGQLMNTEAFFGQGTRLTVV.

CDR3 coding DNA: TGTGCCAGCAGTTTAAGACCGGACAGGAACCTTAACTATGGCTACACCTTC. It encodes CASSLRPDRNLNYGYTF. V usage is TRBV27 and J usage is TRBJ1-2; 7 positions agree with TRBD1. The CDR3 loop spans 17 amino acids. Germline V gene sequence: CDR1 MNHEY, CDR2 SMNVEV (reference sequence). Trimming removed 2 bases from V and 1 base from J; junction bases left unmatched: 10.

The V gene is TRBV5-5, the J gene TRBJ1-1, with D uncertain. CDR1 SGHKS and CDR2 YYEKEE come from the germline V gene (reference sequence). V lost 0 bases to trimming and J lost 1 base, with 10 bases between them. CDR3 length equals 15 residues. CDR3 sequence (DNA): TGTGCCAGCAGCTTGGCGATCAACGGGAACACTGAAGCTTTCTTT. Translation: CASSLAINGNTEAFF.

This rearrangement joins TRBV7-2 to TRBJ2-2; 9 positions match TRBD1. The V gene end was trimmed by 3 bases and the J gene end by 7 bases; junction bases not matched to a gene: 3. CDR1 is SGHTA and CDR2 is FQGNSA in the germline V gene. The CDR3 runs to 14 residues. CDR3 sequence (DNA): TGTGCCAGCAGCTTCGGACAGGGGAACGGGGAGCTGTTTTTT. Residues: CASSFGQGNGELFF.

The gene calls are TRBV6-5 and TRBJ2-1, with a possible D match to TRBD2 (5 bases). Germline V gene data show CDR1 as MNHEY and CDR2 as SVGAGI. V gave up 5 bases and J gave up 12 bases, with 14 bases separating them. The CDR3 is 12 residues long. The CDR3 sequence is CASSLQGGGQFF. The CDR3, as DNA: TGTGCCAGCAGTCTCCAAGGTGGAGGGCAGTTCTTC.

The chain carries TRBV6-5 and TRBJ1-1; tentatively, D is TRBD1 (5 bases). CDR3 length: 13 residues. Germline assignment: CDR1 MNHEY and CDR2 SVGAGI. V was trimmed by 3 bases and J by 1 base, leaving 6 bases between them. The CDR3 DNA follows: TGTGCCAGCAGTTATGACAGGAACACTGAAGCTTTCTTT. It codes for CASSYDRNTEAFF.

The genes are TRBV5-6 and TRBJ2-7; possible D gene TRBD2, 6 bases. V was clipped by 4 bases and J by 7 bases, with 15 bases between them. In germline, CDR1 is SGHDT, CDR2 YYEEEE. CDR3 size: 13 residues. The chain's CDR3 is CASSQGGTWEQYF. The CDR3 bases are TGTGCCAGCAGCCAAGGTGGGACTTGGGAGCAGTACTTC.

The chain joins TRBV27 to TRBJ2-3, with D maybe TRBD2 (5 bases). The CDR3 contains 17 residues. V lost 6 bases and J lost 2, with 21 bases in between. CDR1 MNHEY and CDR2 SMNVEV come from the germline V gene (reference sequence). In DNA, the CDR3 is TGTGCCAGCAGACCCCGGAGCGGTGGAGTTATCACAGATACGCAGTATTTT. Translating gives CASRPRSGGVITDTQYF.

The chain is built from TRBV7-9 and TRBJ2-5; D gene unclear. This CDR3 has 12 residues. Per germline, CDR1 SEHNR and CDR2 FQNEAQ (reference sequence). Trimming took 8 bases from V and 5 from J, leaving 12 bases between them. CDR3 protein: CASRATGETQYF. CDR3 nucleotide sequence: TGTGCCAGCCGCGCGACTGGGGAGACCCAGTACTTC.

V and J are TRBV5-5 and TRBJ2-1; perhaps TRBD1 as D (5 bases). V was clipped by 0 bases and J by 4 bases, with 8 bases between them. The CDR3 runs 14 residues. The germline CDR1 and CDR2 sequences are SGHKS and YYEKEE (reference sequence). The CDR3 loop is CASSLAQAYNEQFF. CDR3 bases: TGTGCCAGCAGCTTGGCACAGGCGTACAATGAGCAGTTCTTC.

The V gene is TRBV20-1, the J gene TRBJ1-1, with D unclear. Trimming cost V 3 bases and J 11 bases, with 16 bases left between them. Germline assignment: CDR1 DFQATT and CDR2 SNEGSKA (reference sequence). The CDR3 runs to 12 residues. This chain's CDR3 is CSASRGDLVAFF. The CDR3 DNA sequence: TGCAGTGCTAGTCGCGGGGATCTCGTGGCTTTCTTT.

V usage is TRBV5-1 and J usage is TRBJ2-7; the match to TRBD1 covers 10 bases. J was trimmed by 6 bases and V by 4 bases; bases with no gene match: 10. The V gene's germline CDR1 is SGHRS and CDR2 YFSETQ. CDR3 size: 15 residues. The CDR3 loop reads CASSRTGQGMVEQYF. In DNA form, the CDR3 reads TGCGCCAGCAGCAGGACGGGACAGGGGATGGTCGAGCAGTACTTC. The full variable domain, in which reference TRBV5-1 and TRBJ2-7 provide the parts outside the CDR3, is KAGVTQTPRYLIKTRGQQVTLSCSPISGHRSVSWYQQTPGQGLQFLFEYFSETQRNKGNFPGRFSGRQFSNSRSEMNVSTLELGDSALYLCASSRTGQGMVEQYFGPGTRLTVT.

For the CDR3, the DNA is TGTGCCAGCAGCTTTCTGACAGGGGGGAGCACCGGGGAGCTGTTTTTT. It yields the protein CASSFLTGGSTGELFF. The V gene is TRBV5-6, the J gene TRBJ2-2; 9 positions match TRBD1. V lost 2 bases to trimming and J lost 4 bases; unmatched junction nucleotides: 6. The CDR3 runs 16 residues. The V gene's germline CDR1 is SGHDT and CDR2 YYEEEE.

The chain couples TRBV7-6 to TRBJ1-1; perhaps TRBD1 as D (6 bases). The CDR3 extends over 20 amino acids. Germline CDR1 is SGHVS and CDR2 is FNYEAQ. Trimming shortened V by 2 bases and J by 0 bases, and 25 bases separated the two germline ends. The DNA for the CDR3 is TGTGCCAGCAGCTTAATTTTGTTCGCGGGGGGGCGGGCGCTGAACACTGAAGCTTTCTTT. As protein: CASSLILFAGGRALNTEAFF. Drawing the rest from reference TRBV7-6 and TRBJ1-1, the complete variable domain is GAGVSQSPRYKVTKRGQDVALRCDPISGHVSLYWYRQALGQGPEFLTYFNYEAQQDKSGLPNDRFSAERPEGSISTLTIQRTEQRDSAMYRCASSLILFAGGRALNTEAFFGQGTRLTVV.

This clone has a single count. The chain recombines TRBV27 with TRBJ1-2; 10 bases are a match to TRBD1. The CDR3 totals 18 residues. In germline, CDR1 is MNHEY, CDR2 SMNVEV (reference sequence). J was trimmed by 8 bases and V by 6 bases; bases with no gene match: 21. DNA of the CDR3: TGTGCCAGCAGGACCCAATACCGGGACAGGGGATTGCGAAACGGCTACACCTTC. Protein: CASRTQYRDRGLRNGYTF.

This chain connects TRBV5-1 to TRBJ1-4; D uncertain. V gave up 5 bases and J gave up 5 bases, with 13 bases separating them. The CDR3 is 14 amino acids. Germline lookup yields CDR1 SGHRS and CDR2 YFSETQ. CDR3 residues: CASRVGRQNEKLFF. CDR3 coding DNA: TGCGCCAGCAGGGTGGGCCGGCAAAATGAAAAACTGTTTTTT.